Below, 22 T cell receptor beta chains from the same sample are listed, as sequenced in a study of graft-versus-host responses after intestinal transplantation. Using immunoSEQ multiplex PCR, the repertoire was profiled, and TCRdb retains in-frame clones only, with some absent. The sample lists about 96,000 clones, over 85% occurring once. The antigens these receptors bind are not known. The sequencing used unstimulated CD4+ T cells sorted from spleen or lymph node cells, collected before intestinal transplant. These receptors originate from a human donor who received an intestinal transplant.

CDR3 nucleotide sequence: TGCGCCAGCAGCACGCGGACAGGGGCCGAGCAGTACTTC. Translation gives CASSTRTGAEQYF. The chain employs TRBV5-1 and TRBJ2-7, with 9 positions matching TRBD1. This CDR3 has 13 amino acids. Per germline, CDR1 SGHRS and CDR2 YFSETQ. The V and J ends lost 4 bases and 6 bases, in that order; junction bases with no gene match: 5.

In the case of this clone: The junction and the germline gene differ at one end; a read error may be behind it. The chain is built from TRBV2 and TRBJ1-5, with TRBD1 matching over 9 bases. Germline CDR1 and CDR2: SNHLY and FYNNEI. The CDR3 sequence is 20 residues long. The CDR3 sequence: CASSEATGTGLILNNQSQHF. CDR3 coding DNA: TGTGCCAGCAGTGAAGCGACCGGGACAGGGTTGATACTCAATAATCAGTCCCAGCATTTT. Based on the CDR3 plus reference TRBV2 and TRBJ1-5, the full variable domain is EPEVTQTPSHQVTQMGQEVILRCVPISNHLYFYWYRQILGQKVEFLVSFYNNEISEKSEIFDDQFSVERPDGSNFTLKIRSTKLEDSAMYFCASSEATGTGLILNNQSQHFGDGTRLSIL.

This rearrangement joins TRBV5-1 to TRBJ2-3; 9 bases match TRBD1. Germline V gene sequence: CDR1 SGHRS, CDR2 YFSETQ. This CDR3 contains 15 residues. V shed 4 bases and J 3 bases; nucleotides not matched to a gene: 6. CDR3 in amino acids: CASSGTGSWTDTQYF. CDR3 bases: TGCGCCAGCAGCGGGACAGGGTCGTGGACAGATACGCAGTATTTT.

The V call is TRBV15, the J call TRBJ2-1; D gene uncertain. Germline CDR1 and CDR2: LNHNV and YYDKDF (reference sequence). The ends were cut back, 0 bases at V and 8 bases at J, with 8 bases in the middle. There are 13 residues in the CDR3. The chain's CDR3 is CATSRDLGDEQFF. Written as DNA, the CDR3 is TGTGCCACCAGCAGAGATTTGGGTGATGAGCAGTTCTTC.

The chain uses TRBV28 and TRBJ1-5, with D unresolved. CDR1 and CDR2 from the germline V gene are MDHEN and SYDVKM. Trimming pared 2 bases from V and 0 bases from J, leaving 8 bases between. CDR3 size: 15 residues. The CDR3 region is CASSLARTSNQPQHF. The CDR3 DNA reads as TGTGCCAGCAGTTTAGCTCGGACTAGCAATCAGCCCCAGCATTTT.

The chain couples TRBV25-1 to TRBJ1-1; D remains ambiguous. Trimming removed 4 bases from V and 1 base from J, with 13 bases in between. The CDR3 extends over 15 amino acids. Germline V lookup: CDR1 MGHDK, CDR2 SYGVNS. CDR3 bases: TGTGCCAGCAGTGGGTACACCGGGGAGAACACTGAAGCTTTCTTT. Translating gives CASSGYTGENTEAFF.

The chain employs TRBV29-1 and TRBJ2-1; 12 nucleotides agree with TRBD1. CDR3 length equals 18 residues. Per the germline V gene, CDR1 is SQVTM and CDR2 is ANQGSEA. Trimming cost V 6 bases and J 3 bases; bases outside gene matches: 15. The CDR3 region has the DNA TGCAGCGTCTCCGGGACAGGGGGCGTTAGGGTTCTCTACAATGAGCAGTTCTTC. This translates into CSVSGTGGVRVLYNEQFF.

DNA for the CDR3: TGTGCCAGCAGCGTAGTAGACAGTCTCTCTGGAAACACCATATATTTT. This sequence encodes CASSVVDSLSGNTIYF. J is TRBJ1-3 and V is TRBV9, with a tentative D call TRBD1 (5 bases). Between the trimmed V and J ends, which lost 0 bases and 0 bases, there was a span of 10 bases. The CDR3 has 16 amino acids. The germline V gene has CDR1 SGDLS and CDR2 YYNGEE.

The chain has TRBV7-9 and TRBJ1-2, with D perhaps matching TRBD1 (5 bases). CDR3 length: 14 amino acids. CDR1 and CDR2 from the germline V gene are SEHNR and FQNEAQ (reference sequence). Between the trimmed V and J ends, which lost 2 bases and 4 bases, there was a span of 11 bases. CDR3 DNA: TGTGCCAGCAGCTTACAAGGGGCCAGCTATGGCTACACCTTC. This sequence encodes CASSLQGASYGYTF.

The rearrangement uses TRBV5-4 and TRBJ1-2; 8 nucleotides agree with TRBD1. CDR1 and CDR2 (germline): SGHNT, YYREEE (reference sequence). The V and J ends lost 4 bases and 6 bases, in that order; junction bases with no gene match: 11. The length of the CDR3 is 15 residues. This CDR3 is CASSRLGTGGNGYTF. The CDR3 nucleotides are TGTGCCAGCAGCCGCCTCGGGACAGGAGGTAATGGCTACACCTTC.

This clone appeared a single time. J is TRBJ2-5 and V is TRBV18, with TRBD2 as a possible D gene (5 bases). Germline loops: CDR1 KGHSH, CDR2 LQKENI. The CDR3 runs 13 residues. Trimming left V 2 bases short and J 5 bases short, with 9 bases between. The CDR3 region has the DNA TGTGCCAGCTCACCATCCGGGGTGGAGACCCAGTACTTC. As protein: CASSPSGVETQYF. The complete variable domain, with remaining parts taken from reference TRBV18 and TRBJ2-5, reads NAGVMQNPRHLVRRRGQEARLRCSPMKGHSHVYWYRQLPEEGLKFMVYLQKENIIDESGMPKERFSAEFPKEGPSILRIQQVVRGDSAAYFCASSPSGVETQYFGPGTRLLVL.

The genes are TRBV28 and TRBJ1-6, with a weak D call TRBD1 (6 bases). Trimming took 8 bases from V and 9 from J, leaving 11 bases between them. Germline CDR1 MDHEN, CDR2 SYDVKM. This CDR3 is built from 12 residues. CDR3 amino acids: CASGGGGSPLHF. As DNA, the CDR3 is TGTGCCAGCGGAGGGGGGGGTTCACCCCTCCACTTT.

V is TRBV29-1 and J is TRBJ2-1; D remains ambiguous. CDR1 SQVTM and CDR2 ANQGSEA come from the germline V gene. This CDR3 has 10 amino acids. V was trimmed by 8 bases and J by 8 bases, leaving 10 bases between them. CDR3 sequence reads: CSSRWDEQFF. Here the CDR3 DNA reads TGCAGCTCGCGTTGGGATGAGCAGTTCTTC.

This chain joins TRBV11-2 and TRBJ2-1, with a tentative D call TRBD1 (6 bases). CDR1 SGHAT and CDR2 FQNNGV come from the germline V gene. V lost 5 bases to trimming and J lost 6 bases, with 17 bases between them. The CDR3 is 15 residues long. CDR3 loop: CASSPTGIGVNEQFF. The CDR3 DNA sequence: TGTGCCAGCAGCCCTACAGGGATCGGCGTCAATGAGCAGTTCTTC.

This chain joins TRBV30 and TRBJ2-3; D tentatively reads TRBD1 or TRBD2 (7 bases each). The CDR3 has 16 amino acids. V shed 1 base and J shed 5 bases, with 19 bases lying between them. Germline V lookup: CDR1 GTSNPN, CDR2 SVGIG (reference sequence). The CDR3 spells CAWSEGGEGGRDTQYF. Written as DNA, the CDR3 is TGTGCCTGGAGTGAAGGGGGGGAAGGGGGCAGAGATACGCAGTATTTT.

The CDR3, as DNA: TGTGCCAGCAGCAAAGGGAACTGGGGCAAGTTTAGGGGAAACACCATATATTTT. It translates to CASSKGNWGKFRGNTIYF. The V gene is TRBV21-1, the J gene TRBJ1-3; the table names TRBD1, a call not compared with the DNA. TRBV21-1 represents a pseudogene. This CDR3 comprises 18 residues.

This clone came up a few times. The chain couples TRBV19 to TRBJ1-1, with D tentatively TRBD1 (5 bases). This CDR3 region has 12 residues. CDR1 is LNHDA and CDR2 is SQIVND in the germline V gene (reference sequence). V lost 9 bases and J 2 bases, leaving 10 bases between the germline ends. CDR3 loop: CASIGTNTEAFF. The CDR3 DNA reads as TGTGCCAGCATAGGGACTAACACTGAAGCTTTCTTT.

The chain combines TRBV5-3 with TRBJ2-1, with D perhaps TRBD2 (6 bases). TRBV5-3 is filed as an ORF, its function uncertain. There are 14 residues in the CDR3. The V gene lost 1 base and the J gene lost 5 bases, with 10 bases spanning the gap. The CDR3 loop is CARSLQRVDNEQFF. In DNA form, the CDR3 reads TGTGCCAGAAGCTTGCAGCGGGTTGACAATGAGCAGTTCTTC.

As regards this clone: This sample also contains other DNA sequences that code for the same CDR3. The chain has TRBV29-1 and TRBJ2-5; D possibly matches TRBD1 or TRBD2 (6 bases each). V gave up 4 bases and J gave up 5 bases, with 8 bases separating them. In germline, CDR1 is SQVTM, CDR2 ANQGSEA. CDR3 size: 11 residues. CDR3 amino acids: CSVGGGETQYF. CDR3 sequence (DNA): TGCAGCGTTGGAGGGGGGGAGACCCAGTACTTC.

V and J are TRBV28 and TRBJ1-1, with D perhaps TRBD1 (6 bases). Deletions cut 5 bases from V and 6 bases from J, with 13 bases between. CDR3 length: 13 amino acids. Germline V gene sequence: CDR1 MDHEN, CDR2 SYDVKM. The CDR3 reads CASSSGGRPEAFF. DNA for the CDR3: TGTGCCAGCAGTAGTGGGGGGCGCCCTGAAGCTTTCTTT.

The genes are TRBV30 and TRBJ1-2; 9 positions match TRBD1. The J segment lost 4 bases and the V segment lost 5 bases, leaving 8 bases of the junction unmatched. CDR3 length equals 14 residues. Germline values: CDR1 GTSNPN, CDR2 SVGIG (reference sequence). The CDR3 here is CAWVPGQGVYGYTF. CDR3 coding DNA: TGTGCCTGGGTCCCGGGACAGGGCGTCTATGGCTACACCTTC.

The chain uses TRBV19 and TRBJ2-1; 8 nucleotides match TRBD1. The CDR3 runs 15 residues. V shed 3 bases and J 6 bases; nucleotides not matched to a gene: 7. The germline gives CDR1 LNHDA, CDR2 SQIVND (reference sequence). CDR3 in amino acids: CASSIPGTGPNEQFF. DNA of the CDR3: TGTGCCAGTAGTATCCCCGGGACAGGCCCCAATGAGCAGTTCTTC.